The 21 T cell receptor beta chains listed next were all sequenced from one sample in a study of T cell clonality in common variable immunodeficiency. The data were produced by immunoSEQ multiplex PCR, yet TCRdb's version contains in-frame clones alone and is incomplete. Sampling found approximately 56,000 clones, none seen once. Sequenced: peripheral blood mononuclear cells. All receptors derive from a person aged 18 to 75 in good health.

In the case of this clone: The read gets to within 3 residues of the CDR3 end, and the germline J gene fills in the rest. This rearrangement joins TRBV6-4 to TRBJ2-1; 9 nucleotides agree with TRBD2. Germline CDR1 reads MRHNA; CDR2 reads SNTAGT. This CDR3 is 15 amino acids long. The part of the CDR3 DNA that was read is TGTGGTGGGGCCGCGAGCGGGAGGACCTACAATGAG. As protein: CGGAASGRTYNE. The entire CDR3 protein reads CGGAASGRTYNEQFF.

For this clone: With the read ending 3 residues before the CDR3 end, the germline J gene is used to fill in that end. The V gene is TRBV2, the J gene TRBJ2-5, with TRBD1 as a possible D gene (6 bases). CDR1 and CDR2 from the germline V gene are SNHLY and FYNNEI. The CDR3 spans 15 residues. V lost 8 bases, J lost 6 bases, and 22 bases lay in between. CDR3 bases read: TGTGCCAGCCGTAGGGGGAGTGACGGGCTCCAGACC. It encodes CASRRGSDGLQT. The full-length CDR3 reads as CASRRGSDGLQTQYF.

This clone was detected many times. The missing CDR3 end, 3 residues past where the read stops, is filled in from the germline J gene. The chain employs TRBV5-1 and TRBJ1-6; weak D call: TRBD1 (5 bases). In germline, CDR1 is SGHRS, CDR2 YFSETQ. V lost 4 bases and J 6 bases, leaving 11 bases between the germline ends. The CDR3 is made up of 14 amino acids. CDR3 DNA (partial): TGCGCCAGCAGCCCGACGGGGGGTAATTCACCC. Translated: CASSPTGGNSP. The CDR3 in its entirety is CASSPTGGNSPLHF.

This clone was counted at least ten times. The CDR3 is cut off 3 residues early in the read; its end comes from the germline J gene. V is TRBV4-1 and J is TRBJ1-5; the D gene is possibly TRBD1 (6 bases). V was cut by 3 bases and J by 2 bases, with 17 bases left in between. CDR3 size: 17 residues. From germline, CDR1 is MGHRA and CDR2 YSYEKL. CDR3 DNA, as far as it was read: TGCGCCAGCAGCCAGAGGGGGGGGGCTTCTGGCAATCAGCCC. It is translated as CASSQRGGASGNQP. In full, the CDR3 is CASSQRGGASGNQPQHF.

This clone was counted ten times or more. The DNA ends 3 residues before the CDR3 does, and the rest of the CDR3 is filled in from the germline J gene. The chain uses TRBV5-1 and TRBJ2-6; 7 bases agree with TRBD1. Unmatched junction bases numbered 2, after V lost 7 bases and J lost 1 base. The CDR3 extends over 14 amino acids. Germline CDR1 SGHRS, CDR2 YFSETQ. CDR3 sequence reads: CASGQESGANVLTF. The CDR3 DNA, read in part, is TGCGCCAGCGGACAGGAGTCTGGGGCCAACGTC.

Only a few counts were recorded for this clone. Coverage ceases 3 residues before the CDR3 finishes, and the germline J gene fills in the end. This rearrangement joins TRBV7-3 to TRBJ1-2, with unresolved D. From germline, CDR1 is SGHTA and CDR2 FQGTGA. The CDR3 has 12 residues. The sequenced part of the CDR3 DNA is TGTGCCAGCAGCTTAAATCACAATGAC. Residues: CASSLNHND. The whole CDR3 protein is CASSLNHNDYTF. The full variable domain, completed using reference TRBV7-3 and TRBJ1-2, is GAGVSQTPSNKVTEKGKYVELRCDPISGHTALYWYRQSLGQGPEFLIYFQGTGAADDSGLPNDRFFAVRPEGSVSTLKIQRTERGDSAVYLCASSLNHNDYTFGSGTRLTVV.

This clone has at least ten counts. The read halts 3 residues ahead of the CDR3 end, with the missing end drawn from the germline J gene. The chain has TRBV6-2 or TRBV6-3 and TRBJ2-1; 14 bases agree with TRBD2. This CDR3 has 17 amino acids. V shed 9 bases, J shed 0 bases, and the junction held 7 bases outside the gene matches. Germline V gene sequence: CDR1 MNHEY, CDR2 SVGEGT. The DNA read from the CDR3 is TGTGCCAGTTTGACTAGCGGGGGGGCCGGCTCCTACAATGAG. This codes for CASLTSGGAGSYNE. The complete CDR3 protein is CASLTSGGAGSYNEQFF.

This clone was found many times. The CDR3 extends 3 residues past the end of the read, so its final part is completed from the germline J gene. The chain carries TRBV5-1 and TRBJ2-7; D is possibly TRBD1 (5 bases). The V and J ends lost 4 bases and 3 bases respectively, with 8 bases between them. The CDR3 sequence is 12 residues long. Germline CDR1 reads SGHRS; CDR2 reads YFSETQ. The CDR3 bases that were read are TGCGCCAGCAGCGCAGGGAACTACGAG. This gives the protein CASSAGNYE. The complete CDR3 protein is CASSAGNYEQYF.

Many counts were recorded for this clone. The read terminates 3 residues before the CDR3 end, so the remaining end is supplied by the germline J gene. The chain couples TRBV19 to TRBJ2-1; unclear D gene. This CDR3 comprises 12 residues. Per the germline V gene, CDR1 is LNHDA and CDR2 is SQIVND (reference sequence). V was pared by 3 bases and J by 9 bases, with 9 bases between. The part of the CDR3 DNA that was read is TGTGCCAGTAGTATCCGTTTCGGTGAG. Amino acid sequence: CASSIRFGE. The full CDR3 protein reads CASSIRFGEQFF. Supplemented by reference TRBV19 and TRBJ2-1, the full variable domain reads DGGITQSPKYLFRKEGQNVTLSCEQNLNHDAMYWYRQDPGQGLRLIYYSQIVNDFQKGDIAEGYSVSREKKESFPLTVTSAQKNPTAFYLCASSIRFGEQFFGPGTRLTVL.

As regards this clone: The observed sequence ends 3 residues before the CDR3 terminus, with the missing tail filled in from the germline J gene. The chain uses TRBV30 and TRBJ1-2; D gene ambiguous. Germline V lookup: CDR1 GTSNPN, CDR2 SVGIG (reference sequence). The CDR3 extends over 12 amino acids. Incomplete CDR3 DNA: TGTGCCTGGAGTGTGGCAACCGAAGGC. It codes for CAWSVATEG. The whole CDR3 is CAWSVATEGYTF.

On this clone: The read ends 3 residues before the CDR3 terminus; that terminus is restored from the germline J gene. V and J are TRBV11-2 and TRBJ2-2; 7 bases fit TRBD1. Germline loops: CDR1 SGHAT, CDR2 FQNNGV. The CDR3 consists of 14 residues. V lost 7 bases to trimming and J lost 6 bases; unmatched junction nucleotides: 8. The CDR3 sequence: CASTGQSSPGELFF. The sequenced CDR3 bases are TGTGCCAGCACGGGACAGTCCTCACCCGGGGAG.

The CDR3: CASSGSHLSNQPQHF. The part of the CDR3 DNA that was read is TGTGCCAGCAGTGGATCACATTTAAGCAATCAGCCC. This chain links TRBV2 with TRBJ1-5; D is unclear. With the read ending 3 residues before the CDR3 end, the germline J gene is used to fill in that end. Germline V gives CDR1 SNHLY, CDR2 FYNNEI. The CDR3 contains 15 residues. Trimming took off 4 bases at V and 1 base at J, with 11 bases between the two ends.

This clone showed up many times. The read falls 3 residues short of the CDR3 end, and the missing part is taken from the germline J gene. Other nucleotide sequences from this sample produce the same CDR3. The chain recombines TRBV7-9 with TRBJ1-6; possibly TRBD1 for D (6 bases). The length of the CDR3 is 15 residues. Trimming shortened V by 0 bases and J by 7 bases, and 10 bases separated the two germline ends. Germline V CDR1 and CDR2: SEHNR, FQNEAQ (reference sequence). This CDR3 reads CASSLAWGPNSPLHF. CDR3 DNA, as far as it was read: TGTGCCAGCAGCTTAGCTTGGGGGCCGAATTCACCC.

This clone showed up many times. The CDR3 end falls 3 residues outside the read, so it is completed with the germline J gene. The V call is TRBV4-1, the J call TRBJ2-7, with TRBD2 identical over 8 bases. This CDR3 has 15 amino acids. J gave up 1 base and V 1 base, and 3 bases lay outside the gene matches. CDR1 MGHRA and CDR2 YSYEKL come from the germline V gene. The CDR3 sequence is CASSQVGGGSYEQYF. The sequenced CDR3 bases are TGCGCCAGCAGCCAAGTCGGGGGGGGTTCCTACGAG.

In this sample, this clone turned up many times. From the germline J gene comes the end of the CDR3, since the read stops 3 residues before it. This chain connects TRBV5-6 to TRBJ2-1; D perhaps matches TRBD2 (6 bases). CDR3 length: 15 amino acids. Germline loops: CDR1 SGHDT, CDR2 YYEEEE. Trimming left V 10 bases short and J 0 bases short, with 17 bases between. The covered CDR3 bases are TGTGCCTGCGGGGCTAGCGAGAGCTCCTACAATGAG. Amino acid sequence: CACGASESSYNE. The entire CDR3 protein is CACGASESSYNEQFF.

As for this clone: The DNA ends 3 residues before the CDR3 does, and the rest of the CDR3 is filled in from the germline J gene. The chain combines TRBV19 with TRBJ1-6, with TRBD1 identical over 7 bases. Germline loops: CDR1 LNHDA, CDR2 SQIVND (reference sequence). The CDR3 covers 17 residues. V lost 9 bases, J lost 0 bases, and 11 bases stayed unmatched. This CDR3 is CASALQGQSSYNSPLHF. CDR3 bases read: TGTGCCAGCGCCCTACAGGGGCAGAGCTCCTATAATTCACCC.

This clone was counted ten times or more. The read gets to within 3 residues of the CDR3 end, and the germline J gene fills in the rest. V is TRBV19 and J is TRBJ2-6, with D maybe TRBD1 (7 bases). CDR1 and CDR2 (germline): LNHDA, SQIVND (reference sequence). There are 17 residues in the CDR3. Trimming stripped 3 bases from V and 2 bases from J, with 14 bases between. CDR3 bases read: TGTGCCAGTAGTATCGACGGCAGGGGGGCTGGGGCCAACGTC. Protein: CASSIDGRGAGANV. The CDR3 in its entirety is CASSIDGRGAGANVLTF.

Many counts were recorded for this clone. The read finishes 3 residues shy of the CDR3 end, and the germline J gene is used to complete it. The chain employs TRBV9 and TRBJ2-3; 8 bases agree with TRBD1. The germline CDR1 and CDR2 sequences are SGDLS and YYNGEE. V shed 4 bases and J 3 bases; nucleotides not matched to a gene: 7. The CDR3 spans 15 residues. CDR3 protein: CASSPFRTGTDTQYF. Incomplete CDR3 DNA: TGTGCCAGCAGCCCATTTAGGACAGGGACAGATACG.

This clone occurred many times. The read gets to within 3 residues of the CDR3 end, and the germline J gene fills in the rest. The chain joins TRBV5-1 to TRBJ2-7; 7 bases are shared with TRBD2. Germline trimming cut 0 bases from V and 3 bases from J; bases unmatched to any gene: 9. This CDR3 is 16 amino acids long. The germline V gene has CDR1 SGHRS and CDR2 YFSETQ. Here the CDR3 reads CASSLGGPSGVYEQYF. The covered CDR3 bases are TGCGCCAGCAGCTTGGGAGGGCCTAGCGGAGTCTACGAG.

This clone was counted at least ten times. Read data end 3 residues before the CDR3 end; the end is taken from the germline J gene. This chain connects TRBV20-1 to TRBJ2-1, with 11 bases lining up with TRBD2. CDR3 length: 15 amino acids. CDR1 and CDR2 from the germline V gene are DFQATT and SNEGSKA (reference sequence). V shed 3 bases and J 4 bases; nucleotides not matched to a gene: 5. CDR3 DNA (partial): TGCAGTGCTAGGGTAGCGGGGGGGCCATACAATGAG. Translation: CSARVAGGPYNE. The complete CDR3 reads CSARVAGGPYNEQFF.

This clone occurred many times. The CDR3 end falls 3 residues outside the read, so it is completed with the germline J gene. The chain is built from TRBV6-1 and TRBJ2-1; no definite D call. This CDR3 has 14 residues. V was cut by 4 bases and J by 8 bases, with 15 bases left in between. CDR1 MNHNS and CDR2 SASEGT come from the germline V gene. Incomplete CDR3 DNA: TGTGCCAGCAGTGTAACGGCCTTAAGGGATGAG. Amino acids: CASSVTALRDE. The entire CDR3 reads CASSVTALRDEQFF.